A selection of T cell receptor beta chains follows, all from one sample in a study of T-cell reconstitution after alpha-beta-depleted transplantation in children. One entry per CDR3 protein, called by TCRdb with MiXCR from the PCR reads. The sample yields some 81,000 distinct CDR3 sequences, roughly 13% seen once. The sample in question was PBMCs, mostly from graft donor cells, obtained 180 days after TCRalphabeta/CD19-depleted stem cell transplant. These receptors all stem from a male patient between 2 and 10 years old who had a stem cell transplant for acute lymphoblastic leukemia, so the T cells may come from the graft donor. CDR3s include the opening cysteine and the closing phenylalanine or tryptophan. The order of the fields is clone size, J gene, D gene, V gene, CDR3 DNA, CDR3 protein. A D gene is named only where the DNA matches it firmly. Part of the rows lack a size; the others show once, few, many or a class for expanded clones.

clone size: few; J gene: TRBJ2-2; D gene: NA; V gene: TRBV7-7; CDR3 DNA: TGTGCCAGCAGCTTACAGGGGGGAAGCGGGGAGCTGTTTTTT; CDR3 protein: CASSLQGGSGELFF
clone size: many; J gene: TRBJ2-5; D gene: TRBD1; V gene: TRBV29-1; CDR3 DNA: TGCAGCGCCCGGACAGGGTGGAAGACCCAGTACTTC; CDR3 protein: CSARTGWKTQYF
clone size: once; J gene: TRBJ2-2; D gene: TRBD2; V gene: TRBV19; CDR3 DNA: TGTGCCAGTTTCAAGCGGGAGGGTTGGAGCGGGGAGCTGTTTTTT; CDR3 protein: CASFKREGWSGELFF
clone size: many; J gene: TRBJ1-5; D gene: TRBD1; V gene: TRBV6-2/TRBV6-3; CDR3 DNA: TGTGCCAGCAGTTACGTAGGGGGCCATAGCAATCAGCCCCAGCATTTT; CDR3 protein: CASSYVGGHSNQPQHF
clone size: NA; J gene: TRBJ2-7; D gene: TRBD2; V gene: TRBV20-1; CDR3 DNA: TGCAGTGCTAGTAGCGGGAGAAGCTACGAGCAGTACTTC; CDR3 protein: CSASSGRSYEQYF
clone size: few; J gene: TRBJ1-3; D gene: NA; V gene: TRBV5-1; CDR3 DNA: TGCGCCAGCAGCTTGGAATTTTCCTCTGGAAACACCATATATTTT; CDR3 protein: CASSLEFSSGNTIYF
clone size: many; J gene: TRBJ1-2; D gene: NA; V gene: TRBV27; CDR3 DNA: TGTGCCAGCAGTGCGCAGAAGTCCAACGATGGCTACACCTTC; CDR3 protein: CASSAQKSNDGYTF
clone size: NA; J gene: TRBJ2-2; D gene: TRBD2; V gene: TRBV5-6; CDR3 DNA: TGTGCCAGCGGAACGGGAGGTCACGGGGAGCTGTTTTTT; CDR3 protein: CASGTGGHGELFF
clone size: many; J gene: TRBJ2-5; D gene: TRBD2; V gene: TRBV4-2; CDR3 DNA: TGTGCCAGCAGCACCCAGGGAGGGCGAGAGACCCAGTACTTC; CDR3 protein: CASSTQGGRETQYF
clone size: NA; J gene: TRBJ1-4; D gene: TRBD1; V gene: TRBV5-1; CDR3 DNA: TGCGCCAGCAGCTATGGACAGGAGGAACTGTTTTTT; CDR3 protein: CASSYGQEELFF
clone size: many; J gene: TRBJ1-6; D gene: TRBD1; V gene: TRBV6-2/TRBV6-3; CDR3 DNA: TGTGCCAGCAGCCGCCGGGACAGATACAATTCACCCCTCCACTTT; CDR3 protein: CASSRRDRYNSPLHF
clone size: many; J gene: TRBJ1-6; D gene: NA; V gene: TRBV5-6; CDR3 DNA: TGTGCCAGCAGCCAAGTACTAATGTTAACAGCACCCCTCCACTTT; CDR3 protein: CASSQVLMLTAPLHF
clone size: NA; J gene: TRBJ2-5; D gene: NA; V gene: TRBV30; CDR3 DNA: TGTGCCTGGAGTGATCGAGAGACCCAGTACTTC; CDR3 protein: CAWSDRETQYF
clone size: few; J gene: TRBJ2-6; D gene: NA; V gene: TRBV7-2; CDR3 DNA: TGTGCCAGCAGCTTAGCTCCCTACTCTGGGGCCAACGTCCTGACTTTC; CDR3 protein: CASSLAPYSGANVLTF
clone size: few; J gene: TRBJ2-7; D gene: NA; V gene: TRBV28; CDR3 DNA: TGTGCCAGCAGTTTTTTTGTGGGACGGAGAACCTACGAGCAGTACTTC; CDR3 protein: CASSFFVGRRTYEQYF
clone size: many; J gene: TRBJ2-3; D gene: NA; V gene: TRBV7-3; CDR3 DNA: TGTGCCAGCAGCTTAGGACCACACACAGATACGCAGTATTTT; CDR3 protein: CASSLGPHTDTQYF